This entry concerns a single T cell receptor (beta chain). Its cognate antigen has yet to be identified. No qualities accompany the bases; no much larger clone lies one base away. Different DNA sequences within this sample yield the same CDR3. This specimen comes from a study of blood T cell repertoires in COVID-19 (dated by TCRdb to about 2020). Describing the broader study: Samples covering the acute and convalescent phases of COVID-19 were provided by collaborators in the United States, Italy and Spain. The material from the prospective study consisted of cDNA or gDNA derived from T cells, B-cell-depleted T cells, or PBMCs. Deeply sampled blood TCRbeta repertoires from subjects exposed to, actively infected with, or recovered from COVID-19 were included in the dataset. The repertoires were made available in a free public database intended to serve as a resource for research on the immune response to SARS-CoV-2. Samples were obtained from the ongoing ImmuneRACE study (first 160 participants) and from some 1,200 subjects provided by 6 global collaborators. Sample metadata almost always included a de-identified subject ID, COVID-19 status, age in years and sex. HLA class I and class II types, where available, came from metadata supplied by the sample provider rather than from assay-based typing.

TCRbeta CDR3 regions were amplified from genomic DNA using the immunoSEQ Assay, a bias-controlled multiplex PCR. In the source study's methods: The number of nucleated cells in each sample was estimated by amplification of reference gene primers within the assay. To quantify the absolute abundance of each unique TCRbeta CDR3 rearrangement, sequence reads were collapsed and filtered. For each sample, productive Simpson clonality was calculated by taking the square root of Simpson's diversity index across productive rearrangements. TCRdb carries this immuneACCESS record with in-frame sequences only. Its versions omit some clonotypes, under half of them owing to an unresolved V gene in the studies checked, with the rest unexplained. That table gives V, J and clone size, and the DNA gave D and trimming. Here the sample has a few hundred thousand clones; around 90% occur a single time. Jointly, the top ten make up over 9.5% of the sample.

Another Seattle source contributed samples from volunteer blood donors who had recovered from COVID-19. The collaborating institutions used their own protocols to collect whole blood in K2EDTA tubes. For TCRbeta analysis, collaborator samples were shipped as frozen whole blood, as isolated PBMCs, or as DNA extracted from either sample type. General findings and caveats noted by the study authors: The amount of clinical and demographic metadata varied by source and participant and was provided uncurated.

The sequence derives from a woman younger than 35 who had recovered from COVID-19. Sequenced input: peripheral blood.

The base sequence is TGTGCCAGCAGTTTAGGACAGGGTCGGGAAAAACTGTTTTTT. The resulting protein is CASSLGQGREKLFF. The sequence links TRBV6-5 to TRBJ1-4; TRBD1 matches 8 bases in the middle. Trimming removed 4 bases from V and 8 bases from J; the gene matches leave 6 bases unexplained. The germline V gene sets CDR1 to MNHEY and CDR2 to SVGAGI. Taken from cysteine to phenylalanine, the CDR3 has 14 residues. CDR3 DNA only is kept here, 42 bases in frame from base 1.